These T cell receptor beta chains were read from a single sample in a study of T cell repertoires in cytomegalovirus infection. One entry per CDR3 protein results from TCRdb running MiXCR on the reads. The sample yields about 230,000 distinct CDR3 sequences, 20% to 25% seen once. The specimen was CD8+ T cells from PBMCs. These receptors were collected from a human donor in good health (CMV status not recorded). Some clones in this sample may be carry-over from other donors' samples. The CDR3 runs from the conserved cysteine through the conserved F or W. Fields, in order: V gene, J gene, CDR3 protein.

V: TRBV29-1
J: TRBJ1-2
CDR3: CSVLPPFGEGYTF

V: TRBV7-6
J: TRBJ2-2
CDR3: CARSLAHYRPAMNTGELFF

V: TRBV28
J: TRBJ1-6
CDR3: CASSLYPGFANSPLHF

V: TRBV29-1
J: TRBJ2-5
CDR3: CSVQEPQETQYF

V: TRBV2
J: TRBJ1-1
CDR3: CASSEVTQAAFF

V: TRBV5-3
J: TRBJ2-3
CDR3: CARSETAKKSTDTQYF

V: TRBV5-6
J: TRBJ2-1
CDR3: CASSLVPVSYNEQFF

V: TRBV7-9
J: TRBJ2-2
CDR3: CASSSPQDRGVTGELFF

V: TRBV6-5
J: TRBJ1-1
CDR3: CASRPFMNTEAFF

V: TRBV5-6
J: TRBJ1-1
CDR3: CASSSVLTGKNTEAFF

V: TRBV15
J: TRBJ2-6
CDR3: CATSPRQGWANVLTF

V: TRBV11-2
J: TRBJ1-1
CDR3: CASSLGVVNTEAFF

V: TRBV29-1
J: TRBJ1-1
CDR3: CSVRDADGNTEAFF

V: TRBV12-3/TRBV12-4
J: TRBJ1-2
CDR3: CASSSGSGGGYTF

V: TRBV7-8
J: TRBJ2-1
CDR3: CASSSYDRGGEQFF

V: TRBV6-2/TRBV6-3
J: TRBJ2-1
CDR3: CASSYPGLLNEQFF

V: TRBV20-1
J: TRBJ2-3
CDR3: CSASPVSSTDTQYF

V: TRBV7-6
J: TRBJ2-7
CDR3: CASSLEERYEQYF

V: TRBV28
J: TRBJ2-7
CDR3: CASSLLIGGFYEQYF

V: TRBV4-2
J: TRBJ1-1
CDR3: CASSQDSRRMNTEAFF

V: TRBV7-9
J: TRBJ2-5
CDR3: CASSSNPGTQYF

V: TRBV7-9
J: TRBJ1-2
CDR3: CASSGRDYYGYTF

V: TRBV7-9
J: TRBJ2-1
CDR3: CASSLVFGVARGLSYNEQFF

V: TRBV29-1
J: TRBJ1-1
CDR3: CSISGGLNTEAFF

V: TRBV28
J: TRBJ1-5
CDR3: CASSREVSDQPQHF

V: TRBV28
J: TRBJ2-3
CDR3: CASSFRVTDTQYF

V: TRBV7-2
J: TRBJ2-1
CDR3: CASSLGDRYNEQFF

V: TRBV12-3/TRBV12-4
J: TRBJ2-5
CDR3: CASSSRASGAQETQYF

V: TRBV7-6
J: TRBJ1-1
CDR3: CASSPSGGDTEAFF

V: TRBV14
J: TRBJ2-7
CDR3: CASSQVTDSYEQYF

V: TRBV7-2
J: TRBJ2-1
CDR3: CASSSQSYNEQFF

V: TRBV7-9
J: TRBJ1-1
CDR3: CASSSPGGIEAFF

V: TRBV6-1
J: TRBJ2-2
CDR3: CASSQRPSGINTGELFF